This entry describes one T cell receptor beta chain. This sample is part of a study of T cell changes during pregnancy in multiple sclerosis. Generated by immunoSEQ multiplex PCR, the TCRdb table keeps only in-frame clones and is missing some. Among about 96,000 clones, 92% were seen once, and the ten largest hold around 2.5%. The CDR3 loop spans 15 amino acids. The germline V gene encodes CDR1 SGHVS and CDR2 FQNEAQ. V was clipped by 3 bases and J by 4 bases; unmatched bases: 7. The chain has TRBV7-8 and TRBJ2-5; 8 positions match TRBD2. The source material was peripheral blood, sampled in the first trimester of pregnancy. This TCR came from a female donor with multiple sclerosis, enrolled in a pregnancy study. CDR3 residues: CASSFLSGMVETQYF. CDR3 nucleotide sequence: TGTGCCAGCAGCTTTCTTAGCGGGATGGTAGAGACCCAGTACTTC. Together with reference TRBV7-8 and TRBJ2-5, the CDR3 gives the full variable domain: GAGVSQSPRYKVAKRGQDVALRCDPISGHVSLFWYQQALGQGPEFLTYFQNEAQLDKSGLPSDRFFAERPEGSVSTLKIQRTQQEDSAVYLCASSFLSGMVETQYFGPGTRLLVL.